Listed below are T cell receptor beta chains from one sample, sequenced in a study of T-cell memory formation after mild COVID-19. TCRdb called the 5' RACE reads again in MiXCR, with one record for every CDR3 protein. Among some 180,000 distinct CDR3 sequences listed, about 18% were seen once. Input material: PBMCs or a T cell subset sorted from them (not recorded which). All receptors come from a young man who had mild COVID-19 (a few samples of this study predate the infection). Cell type and time point are not known. Each CDR3 is given with its conserved first and last residue. Each record gives: clone size, J gene, D gene, CDR3 length, V gene, CDR3 protein, CDR3 DNA. The D gene is left open where the match is weak. Size values are once, few and many counts, or a class for expanded clones, and some rows have none.

>few|TRBJ2-4|NA|14|TRBV20-1
CSGQDGFTKNIQYF
TGCAGTGGGCAGGATGGTTTTACCAAAAACATTCAGTACTTC
>NA|TRBJ1-2|NA|15|TRBV2
CASSEDGRGIYGYTF
TGTGCCAGCAGTGAAGACGGCAGGGGAATCTATGGCTACACCTTC
>NA|TRBJ2-3|NA|17|TRBV4-1
CASSPRNSGIGTDTQYF
TGCGCCAGCAGCCCCCGGAACTCGGGAATCGGCACAGATACGCAGTATTTT
>many|TRBJ2-1|TRBD2|16|TRBV7-6
CASSLGGLAGDNEQFF
TGTGCCAGCAGCTTAGGGGGACTAGCGGGGGACAATGAGCAGTTCTTC
>NA|TRBJ1-5|NA|14|TRBV7-2
CASSLGSVGQPQHF
TGTGCCAGCAGCTTAGGGTCAGTCGGGCAGCCCCAGCATTTT
>few|TRBJ1-2|NA|15|TRBV20-1
CSARDLWGGPHGYTF
TGCAGTGCTAGAGATCTATGGGGGGGCCCCCATGGCTACACCTTC
>NA|TRBJ1-6|NA|18|TRBV6-6
CASSSTGVVDRNNSPLHF
TGTGCCAGCAGCTCTACTGGTGTGGTCGACAGGAATAATTCACCCCTCCACTTT
>few|TRBJ2-5|NA|15|TRBV5-1
CASSLAGPGRETQYF
TGCGCCAGCAGCTTGGCCGGGCCAGGGCGCGAGACCCAGTACTTC
>few|TRBJ1-1|NA|15|TRBV18
CASSPLERRGTEAFF
TGTGCCAGCTCACCACTAGAAAGGAGGGGCACTGAAGCTTTCTTT
>NA|TRBJ2-3|TRBD1|15|TRBV4-2
CASSPRQGRTDTQYF
TGTGCCAGCAGCCCGAGACAGGGGAGGACAGATACGCAGTATTTT
>few|TRBJ1-4|NA|15|TRBV7-2
CASSLKGATNEKLFF
TGTGCCAGCAGCTTAAAGGGGGCAACTAATGAAAAACTGTTTTTT
>NA|TRBJ1-5|NA|15|TRBV19
CASSIEGGRGQPQHF
TGTGCCAGTAGTATAGAAGGGGGGCGCGGACAGCCCCAGCATTTT
>NA|TRBJ2-5|TRBD2|14|TRBV6-5
CASSPGGEQETQYF
TGTGCCAGCAGTCCCGGGGGGGAGCAAGAGACCCAGTACTTC
>NA|TRBJ2-3|NA|14|TRBV4-3
CASSTRLFTDTQYF
TGCGCCAGCAGCACCAGGCTCTTCACAGATACGCAGTATTTT
>few|TRBJ1-5|NA|16|TRBV10-1
CASSERQFYSNQPQHF
TGCGCCAGCAGTGAGCGACAGTTCTATAGCAATCAGCCCCAGCATTTT
>NA|TRBJ1-1|TRBD1|14|TRBV20-1
CSALGGQGGTEAFF
TGCAGTGCCCTAGGGGGACAGGGGGGCACTGAAGCTTTCTTT
>few|TRBJ2-1|TRBD2|15|TRBV9
CASSAAGTRDNEQFF
TGTGCCAGCAGCGCCGCCGGGACTAGGGACAATGAGCAGTTCTTC
>NA|TRBJ2-7|TRBD2|15|TRBV4-1
CASSRAGGSSYEQYF
TGCGCCAGCAGCCGGGCGGGGGGTTCTTCCTACGAGCAGTACTTC
>NA|TRBJ2-1|TRBD2|13|TRBV10-1
CASSELAGGEQFF
TGCGCCAGCAGTGAACTAGCGGGGGGAGAGCAGTTCTTC
>NA|TRBJ2-1|NA|15|TRBV18
CASSPPGFGDSEQFF
TGTGCCAGCTCACCGCCCGGATTCGGGGATAGTGAGCAGTTCTTC
>few|TRBJ2-2|NA|14|TRBV7-2
CASSPTRSAGELFF
TGTGCCAGCAGCCCGACTAGGTCGGCCGGGGAGCTGTTTTTT
>NA|TRBJ2-4|TRBD1|14|TRBV6-2/TRBV6-3
CASSDRGRRDIQYF
TGTGCCAGCAGCGACAGGGGGCGGAGGGACATTCAGTACTTC
>many|TRBJ1-1|TRBD1|14|TRBV7-2
CASSLGQGNTEAFF
TGTGCCAGCAGCCTCGGACAGGGGAACACTGAAGCTTTCTTT
>few|TRBJ1-1|TRBD1|12|TRBV5-1
CASSLQGQEAFF
TGCGCCAGCAGTCTGCAGGGACAGGAAGCTTTCTTT
>few|TRBJ2-5|TRBD2|16|TRBV20-1
CSASPLGAGFEETQYF
TGCAGTGCTAGTCCGTTGGGAGCGGGGTTTGAAGAGACCCAGTACTTC
>NA|TRBJ2-7|TRBD1|15|TRBV5-1
CASSPEGQGTYEQYF
TGCGCCAGCAGCCCCGAGGGACAGGGTACCTACGAGCAGTACTTC
>many|TRBJ2-2|TRBD1|17|TRBV20-1
CSARDRVGTGVTGELFF
TGCAGTGCTAGAGATCGGGTCGGGACAGGGGTGACCGGGGAGCTGTTTTTT
>few|TRBJ1-1|NA|13|TRBV30
CAWSPLYNTEAFF
TGTGCCTGGAGTCCCTTATATAACACTGAAGCTTTCTTT
>once|TRBJ2-1|NA|16|TRBV11-2
CASSLLSGATYNEQFF
TGTGCCAGCAGCTTACTCTCGGGGGCCACCTACAATGAGCAGTTCTTC
>few|TRBJ2-5|TRBD2|15|TRBV12-3/TRBV12-4
CASSRTSGGGETQYF
TGTGCCAGCAGTAGGACTAGCGGGGGGGGAGAGACCCAGTACTTC
>NA|TRBJ1-2|NA|18|TRBV5-1
CASSPATPRALLRYGYTF
TGCGCCAGCAGCCCAGCTACGCCCCGGGCCCTACTCCGCTATGGCTACACCTTC
>once|TRBJ1-1|TRBD1|14|TRBV19
CASSKQGAQIEAFF
TGTGCCAGTAGTAAACAGGGGGCGCAAATTGAAGCTTTCTTT
>NA|TRBJ1-2|NA|16|TRBV5-1
CASSLAGQGRYYGYTF
TGCGCCAGCAGCTTGGCCGGGCAGGGGAGGTACTATGGCTACACCTTC
>few|TRBJ2-1|NA|13|TRBV7-3
CASSLKGGNEQFF
TGTGCCAGCAGCTTAAAAGGGGGCAATGAGCAGTTCTTC
>NA|TRBJ1-6|TRBD1|13|TRBV29-1
CSVLTGRNSPLHF
TGCAGCGTCCTGACAGGGAGGAATTCACCCCTCCACTTT
>few|TRBJ1-2|TRBD1|13|TRBV20-1
CSARYGQAYGYTF
TGCAGTGCTCGGTACGGACAGGCCTATGGCTACACCTTC
>few|TRBJ1-3|NA|15|TRBV6-6
CATSPRESSGNTIYF
TGTGCCACCAGCCCGAGGGAGAGCTCTGGAAACACCATATATTTT